The rows below give T cell receptor beta chains drawn from one sample of a study of blood T cell repertoires in COVID-19. Profiling relied on immunoSEQ multiplex PCR, and the TCRdb table lists in-frame clones only, not all of them. Of a few hundred thousand clones listed, more than 70% are singletons. Sample: peripheral blood. These receptors were collected from a woman aged 25 to 39 with COVID-19, enrolled during active disease. Both conserved end residues are part of each CDR3. D genes are given only for firm matches. Not every row has a clone size; where given, it reads once, few, many or a size class.

>TRBV5-5|TRBJ2-7|NA|TRBD2
TGTGCCAGCAGCTTGTTGACTAGCGGGGGGAGGGAGCAGTACTTC
CASSLLTSGGREQYF
>TRBV4-1|TRBJ1-2|NA|TRBD1
TGCGCCAGCAACTTACCGGGACAGCGCTATGGCTACACCTTC
CASNLPGQRYGYTF
>TRBV7-9|TRBJ1-5|NA|NA
TGTGCCAGCAGCTTACCAGGGTGGAATCAGCCCCAGCATTTT
CASSLPGWNQPQHF
>TRBV29-1|TRBJ1-2|NA|TRBD1
TGCAGCGTCCAAACAGGGGGCAATTATGGCTACACCTTC
CSVQTGGNYGYTF
>TRBV29-1|TRBJ2-3|NA|NA
TGCAGCGGGGGCGGCGGATACACAGATACGCAGTATTTT
CSGGGGYTDTQYF
>TRBV4-2|TRBJ1-5|NA|NA
TGTGCCAGCAGCCATTGGGATGGGGGAGGGCATCAGCCCCAGCATTTT
CASSHWDGGGHQPQHF
>TRBV6-1|TRBJ1-2|NA|NA
TGTGCCAGCAGTGACCGCCGCGCTGTAGGGGATGGCTACACCTTC
CASSDRRAVGDGYTF
>TRBV20-1|TRBJ2-1|NA|NA
TGCAGTGCTAGAGATCTCAATGAGCAGTTCTTC
CSARDLNEQFF
>TRBV18|TRBJ2-5|many|TRBD1
TGTGCCAGCTCCCTTGGACAGGGAGAGACCCAGTACTTC
CASSLGQGETQYF
>TRBV2|TRBJ2-3|NA|NA
TGTGCCAGCACTCTGGAGATTCTAGATACGCAGTATTTT
CASTLEILDTQYF
>TRBV2|TRBJ2-5|NA|NA
TGTGCCAGCAGAGGGGCTGTTGGCGCCCAGTACTTC
CASRGAVGAQYF
>TRBV5-1|TRBJ1-1|NA|NA
TGCGCCAGCAAAACAGGGACAAATTCAATGAACACTGAAGCTTTCTTT
CASKTGTNSMNTEAFF
>TRBV11-2|TRBJ2-2|NA|NA
TGTGCCAGCACCCTCCTCCGGGGGAGGAGGACCGGGGAGCTGTTTTTT
CASTLLRGRRTGELFF
>TRBV7-9|TRBJ2-1|NA|NA
TGTGCCAGCAGCATAACTGGACTCATCGGTGGGCAGTTCTTC
CASSITGLIGGQFF
>TRBV30|TRBJ2-1|NA|NA
TGTGCCTGGAGTTTCTTGAATGAGCAGTTCTTC
CAWSFLNEQFF
>TRBV4-1|TRBJ1-2|NA|TRBD1
TGCGCCAGCAGCCAAGAAGGCCCCGACAGGGGCTTTGACTATGGCTACACCTTC
CASSQEGPDRGFDYGYTF
>TRBV9|TRBJ2-2|NA|NA
TGTGCCAGCAGCGTAGGAGGTCCCGGGGAGCTGTTTTTT
CASSVGGPGELFF
>TRBV30|TRBJ2-2|NA|TRBD2
TGTGCCTGGATTAGCGGGGGGTCCACCGGGGAGCTGTTTTTT
CAWISGGSTGELFF
>TRBV5-1|TRBJ2-1|NA|NA
TGCGCCAGCAGCTTGGACGGGATGGGCTACAATGAGCAGTTCTTC
CASSLDGMGYNEQFF
>TRBV7-2|TRBJ1-2|NA|NA
TGTGCCAGCAGCAAAGATGGGGGGGACTATGGCTACACCTTC
CASSKDGGDYGYTF
>TRBV13|TRBJ1-2|NA|NA
TGTGCCAGCAGCAGCCACGGGGGGATAAAGAACTATGGCTACACCTTC
CASSSHGGIKNYGYTF
>TRBV24-1|TRBJ2-1|NA|TRBD1
TGTGCCACCAGCCCCGGGACAGGGGTCAATGAGCAGTTCTTC
CATSPGTGVNEQFF
>TRBV30|TRBJ1-1|NA|NA
TGTGCCTGCACGCCAGGGTGGACTGAAGCTTTCTTT
CACTPGWTEAFF
>TRBV10-3|TRBJ1-4|NA|NA
TGTGCCCTGGACCACAGGTGTAATGAAAAACTGTTTTTT
CALDHRCNEKLFF
>TRBV19|TRBJ1-2|NA|TRBD1
TGTGCCAGTAGCCGGGACAGTGGCTACACCTTC
CASSRDSGYTF
>TRBV19|TRBJ1-1|NA|TRBD1
TGTGCCAGTGGGAACGCCGACAGGGCGGGGATCACTGAAGCTTTCTTT
CASGNADRAGITEAFF
>TRBV15|TRBJ1-2|NA|TRBD1
TGTGCCACCAGCCCAGGGGGGCCTAACTATGGCTACACCTTC
CATSPGGPNYGYTF
>TRBV5-8|TRBJ1-1|NA|NA
TGTGCCAGCAGCTTGGGGTACAGGGAGGGGAGCACTGAAGCTTTCTTT
CASSLGYREGSTEAFF